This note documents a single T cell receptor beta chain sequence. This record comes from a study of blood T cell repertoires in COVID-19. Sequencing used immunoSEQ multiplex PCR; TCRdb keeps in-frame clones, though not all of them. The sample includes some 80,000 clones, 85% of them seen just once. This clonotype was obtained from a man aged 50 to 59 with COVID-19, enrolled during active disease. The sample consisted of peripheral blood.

The CDR3 nucleotides are TGCAGCGTTGCCCAGGGTGCGGAGACCCAGTACTTC. Translating it yields CSVAQGAETQYF. The chain joins TRBV29-1 to TRBJ2-5; the D gene is possibly TRBD1 (5 bases). Trimming stripped 4 bases from V and 5 bases from J, with 11 bases between. The length of the CDR3 is 12 residues. Germline CDR1 reads SQVTM; CDR2 reads ANQGSEA.